Listed here is a single TCR beta chain. The target antigen is unknown. This sample is part of a study of shared clonotypes between healthy human individuals. Across the whole study: Each donor's CD8 memory used one plate, CD8 naive two, each CD4 subset three. General study results and limits: Clonotypes not shared had lower generation probabilities than those common to all four donors. Rarefaction showed sorted-subset sequencing was incomplete despite large depth.

TCRdb's table, derived via immunoSEQ multiplex PCR, lists solely in-frame clones and lacks some. The sample lists more than 400,000 clones; 95% to 97% were seen once. CDR1 SGHRS and CDR2 YFSETQ come from the germline V gene. This CDR3 is 15 amino acids long. V dropped 4 bases and J dropped 4; count of bases not matched to a gene: 3. Healthy HIV-negative adults without recent acute infections or vaccinations served as donors. This TCR came from a woman aged 30 to 39 in good health. The chain uses TRBV5-1 and TRBJ2-2, with 11 bases identical to TRBD1. Input material: naive CD4+ T cells sorted from blood. Regarding subset: CD45RA+ positively selected. CDR3 loop: CASSPDRGPTGELFF. CDR3 nucleotide sequence: TGCGCCAGCAGCCCGGACAGGGGGCCCACCGGGGAGCTGTTTTTT.